The sequence of this T cell receptor (beta chain) was determined in a study of early T cells in non-severe SARS-CoV-2 infection. Whole-study context: Sequenced bulk RNA came from whole blood that was unsorted, and chains were unpaired.

Many counts were recorded for this clonotype. TCRdb called the 5' RACE reads again in MiXCR, with one record for every CDR3 protein. The top ten clones hold approximately 2.9% of a sample with 75,000 to 80,000 distinct CDR3 sequences, around 17% of them seen once. Germline lookup yields CDR1 SGHTA and CDR2 FQGNSA. V shed 5 bases, J shed 4 bases, and the junction held 2 bases outside the gene matches. CDR3 length equals 12 residues. The V and J genes are TRBV7-2 and TRBJ2-7; 7 bases fit TRBD1. The receptor's source is an adult who was a healthcare worker with PCR-confirmed SARS-CoV-2 infection or an uninfected control (not recorded which). Sequencing was performed on whole blood. The DNA of the CDR3 is TGTGCCAGCAGCCTGGGACAGTACGAGCAGTACTTC. This codes for CASSLGQYEQYF.